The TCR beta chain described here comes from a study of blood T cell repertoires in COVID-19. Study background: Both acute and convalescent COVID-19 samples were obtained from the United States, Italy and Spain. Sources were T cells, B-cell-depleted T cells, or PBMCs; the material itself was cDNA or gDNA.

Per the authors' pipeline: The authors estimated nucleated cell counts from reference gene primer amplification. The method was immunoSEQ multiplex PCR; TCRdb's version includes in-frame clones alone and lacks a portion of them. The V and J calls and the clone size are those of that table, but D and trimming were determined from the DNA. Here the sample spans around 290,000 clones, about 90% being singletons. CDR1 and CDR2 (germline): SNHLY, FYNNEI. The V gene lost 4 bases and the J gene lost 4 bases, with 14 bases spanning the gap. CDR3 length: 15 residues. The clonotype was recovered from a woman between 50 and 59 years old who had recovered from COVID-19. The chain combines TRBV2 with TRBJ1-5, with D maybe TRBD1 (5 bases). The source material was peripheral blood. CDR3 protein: CASSAEGAGNQPQHF. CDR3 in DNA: TGTGCCAGCAGTGCGGAAGGGGCCGGTAATCAGCCCCAGCATTTT.